This T cell receptor (beta chain) emerged from a study of T cells in Graves' hyperthyroidism and ophthalmopathy. CDR3 length: 15 amino acids. Germline V gene sequence: CDR1 MNHEY, CDR2 SVGEGT. Trimming removed 0 bases at V and 3 bases at J, with 11 bases between. The CDR3 regions of TCR beta were amplified from RNA transcripts. When the TCR CDR3 underwent first-round RT-PCR, the HTBI primer set was used. Via MiXCR, TCRdb re-called the multiplex PCR reads, giving one row per CDR3 protein. The table records more than 650,000 distinct CDR3 sequences, approximately 14% of them present only once. Cells are PBMCs isolated from around 9.4 ml of fresh blood.

The sample consisted of blood. V usage is TRBV6-2 or TRBV6-3 and J usage is TRBJ1-2; TRBD1 is a possible D gene (6 bases). The receptor's source is a woman aged 18-30 years with Graves' hyperthyroidism. Here the CDR3 reads CASSYSFRTDYGYTF. The CDR3 bases are TGTGCCAGCAGTTACTCGTTTAGGACAGACTATGGCTACACCTTC.